These 5 T cell receptor beta chains came from one sample sequenced in a study of long-term antiretroviral therapy in people with HIV. Researchers ran immunoSEQ v3.0 at survey level. The data were produced by immunoSEQ multiplex PCR, yet TCRdb's version contains in-frame clones alone and is incomplete. The table shows about 25,000 clones, with around three quarters occurring only once. The sequencing here drew on unsorted PBMCs, taken 2.1 years after starting antiretroviral therapy. These receptors all stem from a man aged 30 to 39 with HIV.

The gene calls are TRBV9 and TRBJ2-2; weak D call: TRBD2 (6 bases). The CDR3 totals 14 residues. V was clipped by 5 bases and J by 4 bases, with 12 bases between them. Germline assignment: CDR1 SGDLS and CDR2 YYNGEE. CDR3 coding DNA: TGTGCCAGCAGTGCGGGACTCCTCACCGGGGAGCTGTTTTTT. Protein product: CASSAGLLTGELFF.

J is TRBJ1-6 and V is TRBV27; 8 bases map to TRBD1. Germline CDR1 and CDR2: MNHEY and SMNVEV (reference sequence). The CDR3 extends over 15 amino acids. V was pared by 4 bases and J by 3 bases, with 2 bases of the junction left unmatched. CDR3 DNA: TGTGCCAGCAGTTCCGACAGGGGCTATAATTCACCCCTCCACTTT. Translation gives CASSSDRGYNSPLHF.

This clone was found a few times. The chain employs TRBV2 and TRBJ1-5, with D unclear. CDR1 SNHLY and CDR2 FYNNEI come from the germline V gene. With 5 bases removed from V and 7 bases from J, the gap between germline ends came to 15 bases. The CDR3 has 14 residues. The CDR3 DNA reads as TGTGCCAGCAGTAAAACGGGCCCCGGGCAGCCCCAGCATTTT. It is translated as CASSKTGPGQPQHF. Looking up the rest from reference TRBV2 and TRBJ1-5 gives the full variable domain: EPEVTQTPSHQVTQMGQEVILRCVPISNHLYFYWYRQILGQKVEFLVSFYNNEISEKSEIFDDQFSVERPDGSNFTLKIRSTKLEDSAMYFCASSKTGPGQPQHFGDGTRLSIL.

This sequence joins TRBV19 and TRBJ2-1; D gene ambiguous. Trimming left V 3 bases short and J 0 bases short, with 9 bases between. CDR3 length: 15 amino acids. Germline lookup yields CDR1 LNHDA and CDR2 SQIVND (reference sequence). Written as DNA, the CDR3 is TGTGCCAGTAGTATGAAAGGACGCTCCTACAATGAGCAGTTCTTC. Its protein product is CASSMKGRSYNEQFF. The full variable domain, its missing parts supplied by reference TRBV19 and TRBJ2-1, is DGGITQSPKYLFRKEGQNVTLSCEQNLNHDAMYWYRQDPGQGLRLIYYSQIVNDFQKGDIAEGYSVSREKKESFPLTVTSAQKNPTAFYLCASSMKGRSYNEQFFGPGTRLTVL.

The V and J genes are TRBV5-6 and TRBJ2-3; TRBD2 matches 7 bases. CDR1 is SGHDT and CDR2 is YYEEEE in the germline V gene. The CDR3 has 15 residues. The ends lost 4 bases at V and 0 bases at J; junction bases unmatched: 5. The CDR3 region is CASSPVAGSTDTQYF. The CDR3 DNA follows: TGTGCCAGCAGCCCGGTAGCGGGTAGCACAGATACGCAGTATTTT.